This is a list of T cell receptor beta chains from one sample in a study of shared clonotypes between healthy human individuals. The protocol was immunoSEQ multiplex PCR, while the TCRdb copy is restricted to in-frame clones and leaves out a portion. The sample lists approximately 2.4 million clones, almost 96% occurring once. Sequencing input: naive CD4+ T cells sorted from blood. All receptors come from a man aged 18 to 29 in good health. The CDR3 runs from the conserved cysteine through the conserved F or W. The D gene is left open where the match is weak. Clone size, where shown, is once, few, many, or a class for clones that have expanded.

J,D,size,V,DNA,CDR3
TRBJ1-2,NA,NA,TRBV5-1,TGCGCCAGCAGCGCTGAAGCGATCTATGGCTACACCTTC,CASSAEAIYGYTF
TRBJ2-7,TRBD1,NA,TRBV6-1,TGTGCCAGCAGTGGGGACAGGGCCTACGAGCAGTACTTC,CASSGDRAYEQYF
TRBJ1-1,NA,NA,TRBV7-9,TGTGCCAGCAGCTTCGGGGGCCGGCGGAACACTGAAGCTTTCTTT,CASSFGGRRNTEAFF
TRBJ1-4,NA,NA,TRBV27,TGTGCCAGCGCTCCACGCGGGGCTAATGAAAAACTGTTTTTT,CASAPRGANEKLFF
TRBJ1-1,NA,NA,TRBV5-6,TGTGCCAGCAGCTACCCTTCTATGGGGATCAGGACTGAAGCTTTCTTT,CASSYPSMGIRTEAFF
TRBJ2-3,TRBD2,NA,TRBV6-5,TGTGCCAGCAGTTACTCCGGACTAGTCGGAGATACGCAGTATTTT,CASSYSGLVGDTQYF
TRBJ1-3,TRBD1,NA,TRBV6-6,TGTGCCAGCAGTACCAAGGGGGCCTCTGGAAACACCATATATTTT,CASSTKGASGNTIYF
TRBJ1-2,NA,NA,TRBV10-3,TGTGCCATAACTCAGGGGAACTATGGCTACACCTTC,CAITQGNYGYTF
TRBJ1-2,NA,NA,TRBV9,TGTGCCAGCAGCGTAGCTGCTTCAGGGTTCTACACCTTC,CASSVAASGFYTF
TRBJ2-5,TRBD2,NA,TRBV28,TGTGCCAGCAGCTTACTGGCGGGGGGGCTGGAGACCCAGTACTTC,CASSLLAGGLETQYF
TRBJ1-5,NA,once,TRBV4-3,TGCGCCAGCAGCCAAGGACGGAATCAGCCCCAGCATTTT,CASSQGRNQPQHF
TRBJ2-7,TRBD1,NA,TRBV4-1,TGCGCCAGCAGCCATGAGGACAGGGCTGCCGAGCAGTACTTC,CASSHEDRAAEQYF
TRBJ2-1,TRBD1,NA,TRBV6-1,TGTGCCAGCTCCGGGACAGGGGGCAAGAATGAGCAGTTCTTC,CASSGTGGKNEQFF
TRBJ2-2,TRBD1,NA,TRBV5-6,TGTGCCAGCAGCTTGCCCGGGACAGGGAGCACCGGGGAGCTGTTTTTT,CASSLPGTGSTGELFF
TRBJ2-1,TRBD2,NA,TRBV5-4,TGTGCCAGCAGCACGACTAGCTTCTCCTACAATGAGCAGTTCTTC,CASSTTSFSYNEQFF